This T cell receptor (beta chain) was sequenced for a study of T cell changes during pregnancy in multiple sclerosis. Trimming shortened V by 1 base and J by 4 bases, and 7 bases separated the two germline ends. The CDR3 length is 13 residues. In germline, CDR1 is SGHAT, CDR2 FQNNGV. Profiled with immunoSEQ multiplex PCR; TCRdb holds only in-frame clones, not every one. Of almost 65,000 clones in the sample, about nine tenths were seen once. The receptor was derived from a female donor with multiple sclerosis, enrolled in a pregnancy study. V gene TRBV11-2 combines with J gene TRBJ1-2; D not certain. The sequencing here drew on peripheral blood, taken in the first trimester of pregnancy. In DNA, the CDR3 is TGTGCCAGCAGCTTAGCCCCCGTCTATGGCTACACCTTC. This translates into CASSLAPVYGYTF.